These 30 T cell receptor beta chains originate from one sample sequenced in a study of spatial heterogeneity in lung cancer. The time point was: sample taken at primary tumor resection. No cognate antigen is known for these TCRs. Overall study results and limits: The number of expanded tumor alpha and beta chains correlated with mutation number.

TCRdb analysed the 5' RACE reads with MiXCR anew, one entry per CDR3 protein. In the table there are some 9,800 distinct CDR3 sequences, roughly 50% of which are singletons. The source was lung tumor tissue, collected at surgery. The source is a female donor with early-stage non-small cell lung cancer.

About this clonotype: Since it is a stray read in a library aimed at alpha chains, this beta chain has a size that is not meaningful. The V and J genes are TRBV30 and TRBJ2-7, with D tentatively TRBD1 or TRBD2 (5 bases each). From germline, CDR1 is GTSNPN and CDR2 SVGIG (reference sequence). The V and J ends lost 8 bases and 0 bases respectively, with 17 bases between them. CDR3 size: 14 residues. DNA for the CDR3: TGTGCCCGCCGAACGGGACCAAGCTCCTACGAGCAGTACTTC. Encoded protein: CARRTGPSSYEQYF.

Regarding this clonotype: This beta chain lies outside the target of a library built for alpha chains; its clone size means little. The V gene is TRBV5-1, the J gene TRBJ2-7; D is undetermined. CDR3 length equals 12 residues. V was clipped by 5 bases and J by 1 base, with 7 bases between them. Germline CDR1 reads SGHRS; CDR2 reads YFSETQ. Written as DNA, the CDR3 is TGCGCCAGCAGTGATTCGTCCTACGAGCAGTACTTC. It yields the protein CASSDSSYEQYF. The full variable domain, its missing parts supplied by reference TRBV5-1 and TRBJ2-7, is KAGVTQTPRYLIKTRGQQVTLSCSPISGHRSVSWYQQTPGQGLQFLFEYFSETQRNKGNFPGRFSGRQFSNSRSEMNVSTLELGDSALYLCASSDSSYEQYFGPGTRLTVT.

For this clonotype: A library made for alpha chains picked up this beta chain off target, so its size means little. The rearrangement joins TRBV18 to TRBJ2-3, with a weak D call TRBD1 (5 bases). The germline V gene encodes CDR1 KGHSH and CDR2 LQKENI. CDR3 length: 15 residues. V was trimmed by 1 base and J by 2 bases, leaving 10 bases between them. CDR3 sequence reads: CASSPRQGTTDTQYF. In DNA, the CDR3 is TGTGCCAGCTCACCACGGCAGGGAACCACAGATACGCAGTATTTT.

Remarks on this clonotype: With the library built for alpha chains, this beta chain is off target and its frequency is not meaningful. V and J are TRBV28 and TRBJ1-6; possibly TRBD1 for D (5 bases). Trimming left V 8 bases short and J 10 bases short, with 15 bases between. In germline, CDR1 is MDHEN, CDR2 SYDVKM. This CDR3 is built from 13 residues. The CDR3 region is CASWDLGLSPLHF. CDR3 DNA sequence: TGTGCCAGCTGGGACCTTGGTTTGTCACCCCTCCACTTT.

With regard to this clonotype: As an off-target read in a library built for alpha chains, this beta chain has a frequency of little significance. The gene calls are TRBV7-2 and TRBJ2-2; D perhaps matches TRBD1 (6 bases). With 8 bases removed from V and 6 bases from J, the gap between germline ends came to 19 bases. This CDR3 is 15 amino acids long. Germline CDR1 and CDR2: SGHTA and FQGNSA. CDR3 protein: CASARGQSWAGELFF. The CDR3 nucleotides are TGTGCCAGCGCACGAGGACAGAGTTGGGCCGGGGAGCTGTTTTTT.

In regard to this clonotype: This beta chain appears as a stray read in a library generated for alpha chains; its size is not informative. V usage is TRBV6-2 or TRBV6-3 and J usage is TRBJ2-3, with TRBD2 matching over 11 bases. Per the germline V gene, CDR1 is MNHEY and CDR2 is SVGEGT. The CDR3 extends over 15 amino acids. J lost 0 bases, V lost 6 bases, and 2 bases had no gene match. The DNA of the CDR3 is TGTGCCAGCAGCCGACTAGCGGGAAGCACAGATACGCAGTATTTT. The encoded protein is CASSRLAGSTDTQYF.

Concerning this clonotype itself: This beta chain slipped into a library made for alpha chains as a stray read, so its size is not meaningful. The gene calls are TRBV4-1 and TRBJ2-2; 9 nucleotides align to TRBD2. The CDR3 runs 18 residues. Trimming at V came to 1 base and at J to 4 bases, leaving 10 bases not matched to a gene. Per the germline V gene, CDR1 is MGHRA and CDR2 is YSYEKL. CDR3 nucleotide sequence: TGCGCCAGCAGCCAAGGTGGGCGGGGGGGCTTCGGCACCGGGGAGCTGTTTTTT. This gives the protein CASSQGGRGGFGTGELFF.

About this clonotype: The junction shows a germline mismatch at one end, possibly a read error. Because this beta chain is a stray read in a library intended to capture alpha chains, its abundance should not be given much weight. This chain links TRBV20-1 with TRBJ2-1; TRBD1 agrees at 7 bases. The CDR3 covers 13 residues. Germline-derived CDR1 and CDR2 are DFQATT and SNEGSKA (reference sequence). DNA for the CDR3: TGCAGTGCCAGAGGACAGGATCGGAATGAGCAGTTCTTC. This gives the protein CSARGQDRNEQFF.

The sample holds a few counts of this clonotype. Found in a library prepared for alpha chains, this beta chain is an off-target read, and its abundance has little meaning. The chain is built from TRBV14 and TRBJ2-4; tentative D call: TRBD2 (5 bases). The CDR3 sequence is 14 residues long. Trimming took 4 bases from V and 2 from J, leaving 9 bases between them. Germline CDR1 and CDR2: SGHDN and FVKESK. This CDR3 reads CASSRRETKNIQYF. CDR3 sequence (DNA): TGTGCCAGCAGCCGAAGGGAGACCAAAAACATTCAGTACTTC.

To note about this clonotype: Found in a library prepared for alpha chains, this beta chain is an off-target read, and its abundance has little meaning. The chain combines TRBV27 with TRBJ2-7; 8 nucleotides align to TRBD2. The trim removed 3 bases at V and 6 bases at J, leaving 4 bases unmatched. The CDR3 covers 13 residues. CDR1 and CDR2 from the germline V gene are MNHEY and SMNVEV (reference sequence). CDR3 in DNA: TGTGCCAGCAGTTTCGGGGGGGGTGGCGAGCAGTACTTC. It encodes CASSFGGGGEQYF.

In the case of this clonotype: The library was built for alpha chains, so this beta chain is an off-target read and its size means little. V and J are TRBV20-1 and TRBJ2-7; D ambiguous. The V end lost 0 bases, the J end lost 8 bases, and 11 bases lay between the germline ends. Germline V gives CDR1 DFQATT, CDR2 SNEGSKA (reference sequence). The CDR3 is 12 amino acids. Here the CDR3 reads CSARETVHQQYF. CDR3 DNA: TGCAGTGCTAGAGAGACGGTTCACCAGCAGTACTTC.

Comments on this clonotype: As an off-target read in a library built for alpha chains, this beta chain has a frequency of little significance. The J gene is TRBJ1-2, the V gene TRBV20-1; D unclear. The CDR3 loop spans 11 amino acids. Germline V gene data show CDR1 as DFQATT and CDR2 as SNEGSKA (reference sequence). V was trimmed by 6 bases and J by 7 bases, leaving 12 bases between them. The CDR3 sequence: CSAGGSSGYTF. The CDR3 DNA sequence: TGCAGTGCCGGAGGGAGTTCTGGCTACACCTTC.

About this clonotype: As an off-target read in a library built for alpha chains, this beta chain has a frequency of little significance. The V and J genes are TRBV4-1 and TRBJ1-4; unclear D gene. CDR3 length: 14 residues. Per the germline V gene, CDR1 is MGHRA and CDR2 is YSYEKL. The V end lost 1 base, the J end lost 7 bases, and 10 bases lay between the germline ends. The CDR3 bases are TGCGCCAGCAGCCAAGGAGGCGTGGGTGAAAAACTGTTTTTT. It translates to CASSQGGVGEKLFF.

To note about this clonotype: Since it is a stray read in a library aimed at alpha chains, this beta chain has a size that is not meaningful. V usage is TRBV7-1 and J usage is TRBJ2-5, with 9 bases matching TRBD2. TRBV7-1 is an ORF; its function is uncertain. The CDR3 contains 14 residues. The V segment lost 6 bases and the J segment 2 bases; nucleotides outside the gene matches: 4. The CDR3 here is CASRPAGGQETQYF. CDR3 DNA: TGTGCCAGCAGGCCAGCGGGGGGACAAGAGACCCAGTACTTC.

On this clonotype: Since the library was made to target alpha chains, this beta chain is a stray read and its abundance is not meaningful. V usage is TRBV7-9 and J usage is TRBJ1-1; no reliable D call. Germline CDR1 is SEHNR and CDR2 is FQNEAQ (reference sequence). Trimming pared 7 bases from V and 7 bases from J, leaving 13 bases between. CDR3 length: 12 residues. The CDR3 reads CASTLDWGEAFF. CDR3 nucleotides: TGTGCCAGCACCCTAGATTGGGGTGAAGCTTTCTTT.

On this clonotype: Because the library targeted alpha chains, this beta chain is an off-target read whose size means little. This sequence joins TRBV12-3 or TRBV12-4 and TRBJ2-7; the D is unclear. This CDR3 comprises 13 residues. V lost 6 bases and J 7 bases, leaving 16 bases between the germline ends. The CDR3 protein is CASSSGTLGEQYF. The CDR3 region has the DNA TGTGCCAGCAGCTCGGGTACCCTCGGAGAGCAGTACTTC.

This clonotype was recorded a few times. This beta chain came through as a stray read in a library set up for alpha chains, and its size says little. The chain uses TRBV12-3 or TRBV12-4 and TRBJ1-1; D gene ambiguous. The V end lost 2 bases, the J end lost 3 bases, and 10 bases lay between the germline ends. The CDR3 sequence is 14 residues long. The CDR3 DNA sequence: TGTGCCAGCAGTTTAAGGGCCTTTGACACTGAAGCTTTCTTT. This sequence encodes CASSLRAFDTEAFF.

A few counts support this clonotype. This beta chain is an unintended read in a library built for alpha chains; its size means little. V and J are TRBV6-2 or TRBV6-3 and TRBJ2-7, with a weak D call TRBD2 (6 bases). V was shortened by 2 bases and J by 1 base, with 9 bases between the two germline ends. The germline gives CDR1 MNHEY, CDR2 SVGEGT. The CDR3 is 14 amino acids. CDR3 protein: CASSYHGGSYEQYF. The CDR3 bases are TGTGCCAGCAGTTACCATGGAGGGTCCTACGAGCAGTACTTC.

Note on this clonotype: This beta chain represents an off-target read in a library built for alpha chains; its size is of limited meaning. This chain joins TRBV4-1 and TRBJ1-1, with no clear D. Per the germline V gene, CDR1 is MGHRA and CDR2 is YSYEKL. The CDR3 length is 14 residues. The V and J ends lost 4 bases and 0 bases respectively, with 9 bases between them. The CDR3 loop is CASSRETVNTEAFF. DNA of the CDR3: TGCGCCAGCAGCCGAGAGACGGTGAACACTGAAGCTTTCTTT.

This clonotype has a handful of counts. This beta chain lies outside the target of a library built for alpha chains; its clone size means little. V gene TRBV18 combines with J gene TRBJ2-7; tentative D call: TRBD2 (6 bases). Germline values: CDR1 KGHSH, CDR2 LQKENI. Trimming took 8 bases from V and 10 from J, leaving 21 bases between them. CDR3 length: 13 residues. In DNA form, the CDR3 reads TGTGCCAGCACCAACAACGCGGAGGGACGTCAGTACTTC. This gives the protein CASTNNAEGRQYF.

This clonotype was seen more than once but under ten times. This beta chain turned up in a library designed for alpha chains; as an off-target read, its abundance says little. The chain is built from TRBV20-1 and TRBJ2-7; 8 bases match TRBD2. J lost 0 bases, V lost 6 bases, and 4 bases had no gene match. The CDR3 has 13 amino acids. Germline V gene data show CDR1 as DFQATT and CDR2 as SNEGSKA (reference sequence). CDR3 protein: CSALSGDSYEQYF. In DNA form, the CDR3 reads TGCAGTGCCCTTAGCGGGGACTCCTACGAGCAGTACTTC.

Details on this clonotype: This beta chain came through as a stray read in a library set up for alpha chains, and its size says little. The CDR3 is CSATTVGTGGGSPLHF. The DNA of the CDR3 is TGCAGTGCTACGACGGTTGGGACAGGGGGTGGTTCACCCCTCCACTTT. The chain couples TRBV20-1 to TRBJ1-6; 11 bases map to TRBD1. Germline V gene sequence: CDR1 DFQATT, CDR2 SNEGSKA (reference sequence). V dropped 4 bases and J dropped 9; count of bases not matched to a gene: 11. This CDR3 is 16 amino acids long.

Concerning this clonotype itself: This beta chain is an off-target read within a library intended for alpha chains, so its frequency means little. The rearrangement links TRBV29-1 to TRBJ1-1, with D maybe TRBD1 (6 bases). Trimming cost V 4 bases and J 5 bases, with 17 bases left between them. CDR3 size: 14 residues. CDR1 and CDR2 from the germline V gene are SQVTM and ANQGSEA. Here the CDR3 reads CSVVLGALGTEAFF. DNA for the CDR3: TGCAGCGTTGTACTGGGGGCCCTGGGGACTGAAGCTTTCTTT. Filled out from reference TRBV29-1 and TRBJ1-1, the complete variable domain reads SAVISQKPSRDICQRGTSLTIQCQVDSQVTMMFWYRQQPGQSLTLIATANQGSEATYESGFVIDKFPISRPNLTFSTLTVSNMSPEDSSIYLCSVVLGALGTEAFFGQGTRLTVV.

Comments on this clonotype: Found in a library prepared for alpha chains, this beta chain is an off-target read, and its abundance has little meaning. The chain carries TRBV3-1 and TRBJ2-1, with a possible D match to TRBD1 (6 bases). Germline lookup yields CDR1 LGHDT and CDR2 YNNKEL (reference sequence). This CDR3 region has 15 residues. With 7 bases removed from V and 8 bases from J, the gap between germline ends came to 21 bases. The CDR3 region is CASKTGLRPTDEQFF. DNA of the CDR3: TGTGCCAGCAAGACAGGCCTCCGCCCTACGGATGAGCAGTTCTTC.

A word on this clonotype: The size of this beta chain means little, since it is a stray read in a library made for alpha chains. V and J are TRBV7-9 and TRBJ1-2; D is possibly TRBD1 (6 bases). V lost 2 bases and J lost 8, with 12 bases in between. The CDR3 consists of 13 residues. The germline V gene encodes CDR1 SEHNR and CDR2 FQNEAQ (reference sequence). CDR3 nucleotide sequence: TGTGCCAGCAGCTTAAACCAGGGGTACGGCTACACCTTC. Amino acid sequence: CASSLNQGYGYTF.

This clonotype was seen once. For a library built for alpha chains, this beta chain is a stray read; little rests on its size. This sequence joins TRBV6-5 and TRBJ2-3; a possible D gene is TRBD2 (6 bases). This CDR3 has 14 residues. Germline lookup yields CDR1 MNHEY and CDR2 SVGAGI. Trimming shortened V by 4 bases and J by 8 bases, and 16 bases separated the two germline ends. The CDR3: CASSWGGARGTQYF. The CDR3 nucleotides read TGTGCCAGCAGTTGGGGCGGGGCCCGAGGTACGCAGTATTTT.

This clonotype is classed as medium-sized. This beta chain is off target for a library built for alpha chains, so its abundance means little. The chain carries TRBV5-1 and TRBJ2-1; 8 bases match TRBD2. This CDR3 spans 15 amino acids. Per germline, CDR1 SGHRS and CDR2 YFSETQ. Trimming removed 4 bases from V and 1 base from J; junction bases left unmatched: 4. The CDR3 DNA reads TGCGCCAGCAGCCTAACTAGCGGATCCTACAATGAGCAGTTCTTC. Protein: CASSLTSGSYNEQFF.

Of note for this clonotype: This beta chain is an unintended read in a library built for alpha chains; its size means little. This rearrangement joins TRBV4-1 to TRBJ1-6; D is unresolved. Germline-derived CDR1 and CDR2 are MGHRA and YSYEKL. Trimming took off 4 bases at V and 3 bases at J, with 19 bases between the two ends. This CDR3 is 18 amino acids long. CDR3 nucleotide sequence: TGCGCCAGCAGCCCGGTCGGCGGTTCAAACTTCTATAATTCACCCCTCCACTTT. This encodes CASSPVGGSNFYNSPLHF.

This clonotype is medium-sized (0.01 to 0.1%). With the library built for alpha chains, this beta chain is off target and its frequency is not meaningful. The chain uses TRBV7-2 and TRBJ1-6; D possibly corresponds to TRBD1 (5 bases). The CDR3 covers 16 residues. V was pared by 1 base and J by 5 bases, with 12 bases between. CDR1 and CDR2 (germline): SGHTA, FQGNSA. The CDR3 DNA reads TGTGCCAGCAGCTTAGGGTCCCCGGGGGATAATTCACCCCTCCACTTT. Its translation: CASSLGSPGDNSPLHF.

For this clonotype: Because this beta chain is a stray read in a library intended to capture alpha chains, its abundance should not be given much weight. CDR3 in amino acids: CASSFGQDTDTQYF. CDR3 sequence (DNA): TGCGCCAGCAGCTTTGGACAGGACACAGATACGCAGTATTTT. The gene calls are TRBV5-1 and TRBJ2-3; 7 nucleotides match TRBD1. V trimming: 2 bases; J trimming: 2 bases; junction bases outside the gene matches: 2. The CDR3 spans 14 residues. The germline gives CDR1 SGHRS, CDR2 YFSETQ.